The present T cell receptor beta chain was sequenced within a study of blood T cell repertoires in COVID-19. Study in general: From T cells, B-cell-depleted T cells, or PBMCs came the material, which was cDNA or gDNA.

Germline-derived CDR1 and CDR2 are LGHNT and FRNRAP. There are 17 residues in the CDR3. V shed 4 bases, J shed 0 bases, and the junction held 4 bases outside the gene matches. Original handling: Scientists estimated how many nucleated cells there were by amplifying reference gene primers. Method: immunoSEQ multiplex PCR; TCRdb's copy keeps in-frame clones and lacks some. For V, J and clone size, that table is used; D and trimming come from the DNA. The profile shows 290,000 or so clones, about nine tenths of them singletons. The sample taken for sequencing was peripheral blood. J is TRBJ2-6 and V is TRBV12-5; 9 nucleotides align to TRBD1. The TCR sequence derives from a woman between 25 and 40 years old with COVID-19, enrolled during active disease. CDR3 nucleotides: TGTGCTAGTGGTTGGGACAGGGAGCTCTCTGGGGCCAACGTCCTGACTTTC. Its protein is CASGWDRELSGANVLTF.